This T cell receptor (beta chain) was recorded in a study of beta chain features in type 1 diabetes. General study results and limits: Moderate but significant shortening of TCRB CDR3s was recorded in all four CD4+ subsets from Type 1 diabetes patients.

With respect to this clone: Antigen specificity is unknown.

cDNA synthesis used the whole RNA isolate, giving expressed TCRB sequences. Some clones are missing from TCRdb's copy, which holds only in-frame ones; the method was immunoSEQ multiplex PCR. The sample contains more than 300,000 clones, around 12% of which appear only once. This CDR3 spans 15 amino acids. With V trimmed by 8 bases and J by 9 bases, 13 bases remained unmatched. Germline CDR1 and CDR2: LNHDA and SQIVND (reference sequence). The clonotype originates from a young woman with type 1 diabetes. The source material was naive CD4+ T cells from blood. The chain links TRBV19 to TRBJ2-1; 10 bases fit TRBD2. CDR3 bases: TGTGCCAGTGCCCTAGCGGGAGAAATAGTTGGTGAGCAGTTCTTC. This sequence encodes CASALAGEIVGEQFF.